A single TCR beta chain is shown here with its context. Healthy and HIV-negative, the adult donors had no recent acute infections or vaccinations. TCRdb's table, derived via immunoSEQ multiplex PCR, lists solely in-frame clones and lacks some. Seen here are more than 900,000 clones, 75% to 80% observed once, and the top ten hold roughly 0.62%. This specimen belongs to a study of shared clonotypes between healthy human individuals. This TCR was recovered from a young man in good health. Some clones in this sample may be carry-over from other donors' samples. Sequencing was performed on memory CD4+ T cells from PBMCs. Subset defined: CD45RA-negative fraction.

The CDR3 loop is CASSPRGGTYEQYF. Here the CDR3 DNA reads TGTGCCAGCAGTCCCCGAGGGGGTACCTACGAGCAGTACTTC. J is TRBJ2-7 and V is TRBV25-1, with a possible D match to TRBD1 (6 bases). V was clipped by 5 bases and J by 2 bases, with 13 bases between them. This CDR3 comprises 14 residues. Germline V gene lookup returns CDR1 MGHDK and CDR2 SYGVNS.